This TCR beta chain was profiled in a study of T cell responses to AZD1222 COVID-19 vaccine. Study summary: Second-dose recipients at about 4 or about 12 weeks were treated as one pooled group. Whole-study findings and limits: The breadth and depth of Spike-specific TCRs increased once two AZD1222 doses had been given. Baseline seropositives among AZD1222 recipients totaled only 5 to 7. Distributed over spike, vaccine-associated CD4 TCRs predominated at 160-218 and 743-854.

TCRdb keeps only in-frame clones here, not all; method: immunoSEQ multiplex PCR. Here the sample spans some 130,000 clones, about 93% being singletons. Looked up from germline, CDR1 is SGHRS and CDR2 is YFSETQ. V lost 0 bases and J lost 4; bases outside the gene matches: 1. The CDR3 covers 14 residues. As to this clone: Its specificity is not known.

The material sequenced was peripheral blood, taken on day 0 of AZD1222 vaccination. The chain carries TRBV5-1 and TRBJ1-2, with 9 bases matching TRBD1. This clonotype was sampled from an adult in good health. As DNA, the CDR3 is TGCGCCAGCAGCTTGGAGGGACAGGGCTATGGCTACACCTTC. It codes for CASSLEGQGYGYTF.